Detailed here is one T cell receptor beta chain. This sample was included in a study of blood T cell repertoires in COVID-19. Study background: Acute and convalescent COVID-19 samples came from the United States, Italy and Spain. The cDNA or gDNA used as material had been derived from T cells, B-cell-depleted T cells, or PBMCs.

With V trimmed by 4 bases and J by 4 bases, 5 bases remained unmatched. CDR1 is SGHRS, CDR2 YFSETQ, per germline. The CDR3 consists of 13 residues. Original analysis: Amplification from reference gene primers served as the basis for estimated nucleated cell counts. TCRdb keeps only in-frame clones here, not all; method: immunoSEQ multiplex PCR. From that table come the V and J calls and clone size; the DNA was used to work out D and trimming. The table has roughly 73,000 clones, roughly 80% seen once. Specimen: peripheral blood. The clonotype originates from an older woman with acute or convalescent COVID-19. The chain has TRBV5-1 and TRBJ2-7, with TRBD1 matching 7 bases. CDR3 nucleotide sequence: TGCGCCAGCAGCCGAGACAGGGCGTACGAGCAGTACTTC. Translating gives CASSRDRAYEQYF.